This TCR beta chain was captured by sequencing in a study of T cell responses to AZD1222 COVID-19 vaccine. TCRdb's copy holds only in-frame clones and misses some; the assay was immunoSEQ multiplex PCR. Here the sample spans some 70,000 clones, 82% being singletons. Findings and caveats of the study: Dominant at 160-218 and 743-854, vaccine-associated CD4 TCRs also spanned spike.

This clone showed up just a few times. What it recognizes is unknown. CDR1 and CDR2 from the germline V gene are MNHEY and SVGAGI. V lost 0 bases, J lost 6 bases, and 9 bases lay in between. CDR3 length: 13 residues. The starting material was peripheral blood, obtained on day 0 of AZD1222 vaccination. This TCR was sampled from an adult in good health. The chain is built from TRBV6-5 and TRBJ2-7; D is unresolved. The DNA of the CDR3 is TGTGCCAGCAGTTACTCGATGGCGGCCGAGCAGTACTTC. This gives the protein CASSYSMAAEQYF.